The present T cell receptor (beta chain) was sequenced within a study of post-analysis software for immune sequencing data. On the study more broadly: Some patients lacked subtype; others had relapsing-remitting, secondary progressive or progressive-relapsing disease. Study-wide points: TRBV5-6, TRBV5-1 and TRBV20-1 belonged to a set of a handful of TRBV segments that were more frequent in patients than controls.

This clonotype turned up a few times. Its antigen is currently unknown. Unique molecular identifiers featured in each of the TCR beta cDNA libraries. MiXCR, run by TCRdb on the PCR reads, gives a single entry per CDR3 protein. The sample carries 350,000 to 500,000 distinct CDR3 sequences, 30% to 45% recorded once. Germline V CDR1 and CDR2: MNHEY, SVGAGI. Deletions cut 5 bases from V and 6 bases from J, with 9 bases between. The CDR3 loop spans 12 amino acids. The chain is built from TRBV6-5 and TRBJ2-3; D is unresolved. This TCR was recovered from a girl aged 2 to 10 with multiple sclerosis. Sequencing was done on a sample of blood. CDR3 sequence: CASSSSSDTQYF. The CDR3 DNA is TGTGCCAGCAGTAGTTCATCTGATACGCAGTATTTT.